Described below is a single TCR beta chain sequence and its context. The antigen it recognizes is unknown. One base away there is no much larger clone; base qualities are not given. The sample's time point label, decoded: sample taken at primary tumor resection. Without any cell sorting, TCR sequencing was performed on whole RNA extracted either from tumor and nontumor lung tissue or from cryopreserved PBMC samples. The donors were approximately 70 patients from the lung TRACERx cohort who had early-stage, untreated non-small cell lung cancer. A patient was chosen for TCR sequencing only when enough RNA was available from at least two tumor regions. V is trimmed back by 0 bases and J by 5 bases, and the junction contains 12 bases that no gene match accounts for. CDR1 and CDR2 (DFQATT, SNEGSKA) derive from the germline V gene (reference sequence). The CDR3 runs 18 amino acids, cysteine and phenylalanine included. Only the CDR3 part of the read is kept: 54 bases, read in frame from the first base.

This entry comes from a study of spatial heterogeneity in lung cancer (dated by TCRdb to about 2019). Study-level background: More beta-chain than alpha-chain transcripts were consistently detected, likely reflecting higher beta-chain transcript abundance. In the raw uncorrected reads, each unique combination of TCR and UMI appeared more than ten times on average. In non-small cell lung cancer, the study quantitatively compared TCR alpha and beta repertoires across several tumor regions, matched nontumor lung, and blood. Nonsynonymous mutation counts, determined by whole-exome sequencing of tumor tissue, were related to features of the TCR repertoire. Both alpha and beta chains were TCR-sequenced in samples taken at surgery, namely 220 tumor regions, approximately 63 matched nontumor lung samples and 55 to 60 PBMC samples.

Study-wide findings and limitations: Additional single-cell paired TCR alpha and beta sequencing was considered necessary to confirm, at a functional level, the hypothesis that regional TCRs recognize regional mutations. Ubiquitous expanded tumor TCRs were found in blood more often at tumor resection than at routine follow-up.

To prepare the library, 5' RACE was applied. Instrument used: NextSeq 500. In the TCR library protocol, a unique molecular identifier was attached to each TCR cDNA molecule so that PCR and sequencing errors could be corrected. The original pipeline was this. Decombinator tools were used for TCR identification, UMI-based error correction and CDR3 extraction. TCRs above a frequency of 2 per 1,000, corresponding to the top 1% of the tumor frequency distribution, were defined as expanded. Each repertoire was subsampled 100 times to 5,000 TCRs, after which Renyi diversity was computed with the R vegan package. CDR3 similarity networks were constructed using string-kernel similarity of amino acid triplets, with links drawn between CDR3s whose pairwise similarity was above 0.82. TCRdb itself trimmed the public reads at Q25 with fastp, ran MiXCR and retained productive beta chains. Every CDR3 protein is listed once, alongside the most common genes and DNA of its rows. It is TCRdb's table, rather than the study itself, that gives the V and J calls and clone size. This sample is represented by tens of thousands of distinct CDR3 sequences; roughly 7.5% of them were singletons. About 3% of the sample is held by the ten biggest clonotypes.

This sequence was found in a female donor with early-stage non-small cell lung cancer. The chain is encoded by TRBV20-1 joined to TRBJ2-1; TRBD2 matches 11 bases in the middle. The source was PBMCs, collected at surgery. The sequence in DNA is TGCAGTGCTAGAGATTGGCCTAGCGGGGGGCCAGGTGACAATGAGCAGTTCTTC. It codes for CSARDWPSGGPGDNEQFF.